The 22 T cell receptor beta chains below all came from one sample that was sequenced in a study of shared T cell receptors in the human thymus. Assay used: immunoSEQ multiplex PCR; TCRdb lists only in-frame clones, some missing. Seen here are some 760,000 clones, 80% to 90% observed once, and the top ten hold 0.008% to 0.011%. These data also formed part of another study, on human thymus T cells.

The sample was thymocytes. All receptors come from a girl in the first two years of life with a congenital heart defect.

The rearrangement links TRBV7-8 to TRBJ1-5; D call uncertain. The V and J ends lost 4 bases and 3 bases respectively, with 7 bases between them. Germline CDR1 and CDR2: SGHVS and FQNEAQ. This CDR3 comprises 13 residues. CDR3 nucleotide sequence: TGTGCCAGCAGCTCCTTTCTCAATCAGCCCCAGCATTTT. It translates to CASSSFLNQPQHF.

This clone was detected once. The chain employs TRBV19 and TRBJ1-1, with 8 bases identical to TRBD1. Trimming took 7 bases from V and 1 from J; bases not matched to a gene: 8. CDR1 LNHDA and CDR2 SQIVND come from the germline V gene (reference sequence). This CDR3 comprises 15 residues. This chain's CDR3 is CASIYSGQENTEAFF. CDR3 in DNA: TGTGCCAGTATTTATTCGGGACAGGAGAACACTGAAGCTTTCTTT. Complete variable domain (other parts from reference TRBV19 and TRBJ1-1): DGGITQSPKYLFRKEGQNVTLSCEQNLNHDAMYWYRQDPGQGLRLIYYSQIVNDFQKGDIAEGYSVSREKKESFPLTVTSAQKNPTAFYLCASIYSGQENTEAFFGQGTRLTVV.

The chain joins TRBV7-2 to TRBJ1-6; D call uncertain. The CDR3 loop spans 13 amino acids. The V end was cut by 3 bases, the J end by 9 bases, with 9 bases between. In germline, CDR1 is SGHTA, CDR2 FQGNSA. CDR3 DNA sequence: TGTGCCAGCAGCTTGGGCCTCGTTTCACCCCTCCACTTT. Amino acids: CASSLGLVSPLHF.

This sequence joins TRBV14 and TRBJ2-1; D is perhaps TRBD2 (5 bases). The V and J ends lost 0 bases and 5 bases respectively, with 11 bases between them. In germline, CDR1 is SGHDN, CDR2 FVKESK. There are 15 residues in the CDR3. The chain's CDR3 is CASSQEGPADNEQFF. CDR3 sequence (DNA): TGTGCCAGCAGCCAAGAAGGGCCAGCGGACAATGAGCAGTTCTTC.

The DNA of the CDR3 is TGTGCCAGCAGTCCGGCTGAGGGCCATGAGCAGTTCTTC. Protein product: CASSPAEGHEQFF. The chain combines TRBV11-3 with TRBJ2-1, with a tentative D call TRBD2 (5 bases). Trimming pared 6 bases from V and 8 bases from J, leaving 14 bases between. The CDR3 consists of 13 residues. Germline V gives CDR1 SGHNT, CDR2 YENEEA.

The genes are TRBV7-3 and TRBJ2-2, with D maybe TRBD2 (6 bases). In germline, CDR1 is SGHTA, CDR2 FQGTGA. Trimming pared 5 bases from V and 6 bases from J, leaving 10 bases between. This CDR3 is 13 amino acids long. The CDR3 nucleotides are TGTGCCAGCAGCCGCGGGGAGGCCGGGGAGCTGTTTTTT. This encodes CASSRGEAGELFF. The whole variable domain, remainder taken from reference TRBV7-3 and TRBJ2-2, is GAGVSQTPSNKVTEKGKYVELRCDPISGHTALYWYRQSLGQGPEFLIYFQGTGAADDSGLPNDRFFAVRPEGSVSTLKIQRTERGDSAVYLCASSRGEAGELFFGEGSRLTVL.

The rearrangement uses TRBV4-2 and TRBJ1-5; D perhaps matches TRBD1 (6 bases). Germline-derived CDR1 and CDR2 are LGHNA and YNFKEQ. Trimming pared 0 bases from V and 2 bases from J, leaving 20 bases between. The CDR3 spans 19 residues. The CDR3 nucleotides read TGTGCCAGCAGCCAAGACCGAGCCGGGACAATTGAAGGCAATCAGCCCCAGCATTTT. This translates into CASSQDRAGTIEGNQPQHF.

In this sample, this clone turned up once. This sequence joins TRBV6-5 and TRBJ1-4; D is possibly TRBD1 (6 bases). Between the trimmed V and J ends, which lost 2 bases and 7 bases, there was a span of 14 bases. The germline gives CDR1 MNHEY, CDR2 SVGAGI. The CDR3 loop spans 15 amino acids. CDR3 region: CASSYLGAGVEKLFF. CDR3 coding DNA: TGTGCCAGCAGTTACCTAGGCGCAGGGGTTGAAAAACTGTTTTTT.

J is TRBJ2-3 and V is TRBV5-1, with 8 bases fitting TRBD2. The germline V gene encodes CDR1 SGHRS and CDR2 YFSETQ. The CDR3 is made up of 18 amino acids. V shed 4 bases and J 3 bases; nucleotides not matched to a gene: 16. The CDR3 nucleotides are TGCGCCAGCAGCCTCGGGGTCCGGGTAGCGGGGATGACAGATACGCAGTATTTT. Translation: CASSLGVRVAGMTDTQYF.

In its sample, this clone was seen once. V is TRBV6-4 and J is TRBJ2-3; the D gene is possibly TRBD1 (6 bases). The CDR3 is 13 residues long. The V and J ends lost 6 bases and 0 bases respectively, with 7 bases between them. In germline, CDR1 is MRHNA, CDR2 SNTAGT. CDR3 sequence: CASRGGSTDTQYF. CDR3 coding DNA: TGTGCCAGCAGAGGGGGTAGCACAGATACGCAGTATTTT.

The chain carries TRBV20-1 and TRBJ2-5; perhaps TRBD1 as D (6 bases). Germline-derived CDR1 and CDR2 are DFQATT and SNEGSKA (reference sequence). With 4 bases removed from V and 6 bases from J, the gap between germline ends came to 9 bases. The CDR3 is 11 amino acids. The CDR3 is CSANQGKTQYF. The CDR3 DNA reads TGCAGTGCTAACCAGGGGAAGACCCAGTACTTC.

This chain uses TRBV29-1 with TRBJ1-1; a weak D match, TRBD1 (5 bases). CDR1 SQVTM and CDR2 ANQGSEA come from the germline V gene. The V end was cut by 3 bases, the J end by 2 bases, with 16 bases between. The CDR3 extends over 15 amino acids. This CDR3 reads CSVEPLGGTNTEAFF. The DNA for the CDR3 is TGCAGCGTTGAGCCGTTGGGGGGTACCAACACTGAAGCTTTCTTT.

The CDR3 reads CASSRAGVRSEKLFF. CDR3 bases: TGTGCCAGCAGCCGCGCCGGGGTTCGGAGTGAAAAACTGTTTTTT. The chain carries TRBV7-2 and TRBJ1-4; the D is unclear. Germline loops: CDR1 SGHTA, CDR2 FQGNSA. V was cut by 5 bases and J by 7 bases, with 17 bases left in between. The CDR3 consists of 15 residues. The entire variable domain, with the rest obtained from reference TRBV7-2 and TRBJ1-4, is as follows: GAGVSQSPSNKVTEKGKDVELRCDPISGHTALYWYRQSLGQGLEFLIYFQGNSAPDKSGLPSDRFSAERTGGSVSTLTIQRTQQEDSAVYLCASSRAGVRSEKLFFGSGTQLSVL.

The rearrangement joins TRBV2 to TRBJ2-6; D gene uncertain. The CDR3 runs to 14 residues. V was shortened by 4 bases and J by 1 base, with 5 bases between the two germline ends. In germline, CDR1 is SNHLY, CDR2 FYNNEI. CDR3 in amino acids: CASSVRSGANVLTF. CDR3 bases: TGTGCCAGCAGTGTGAGGTCTGGGGCCAACGTCCTGACTTTC.

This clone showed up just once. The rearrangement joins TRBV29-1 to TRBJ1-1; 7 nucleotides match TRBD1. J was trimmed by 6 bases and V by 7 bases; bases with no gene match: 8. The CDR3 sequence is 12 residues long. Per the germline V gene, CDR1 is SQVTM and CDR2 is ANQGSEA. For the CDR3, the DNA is TGCAGCGCTGTCCAGGGGGTCTCTGAAGCTTTCTTT. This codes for CSAVQGVSEAFF.

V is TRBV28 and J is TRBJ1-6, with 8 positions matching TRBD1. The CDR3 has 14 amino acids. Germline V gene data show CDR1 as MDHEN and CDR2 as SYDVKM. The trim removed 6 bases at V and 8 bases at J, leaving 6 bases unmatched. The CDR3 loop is CASSHHRGDSPLHF. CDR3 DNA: TGTGCCAGCAGCCACCACAGGGGGGATTCACCCCTCCACTTT.

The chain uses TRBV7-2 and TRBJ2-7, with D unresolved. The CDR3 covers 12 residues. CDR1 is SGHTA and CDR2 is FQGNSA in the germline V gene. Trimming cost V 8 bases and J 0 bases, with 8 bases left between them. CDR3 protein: CASGGYSYEQYF. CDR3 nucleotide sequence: TGTGCCAGCGGCGGATACTCCTACGAGCAGTACTTC.

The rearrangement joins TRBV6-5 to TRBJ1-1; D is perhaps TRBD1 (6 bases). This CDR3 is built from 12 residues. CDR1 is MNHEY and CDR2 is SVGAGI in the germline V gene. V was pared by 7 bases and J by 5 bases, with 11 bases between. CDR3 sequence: CASTTRGTEAFF. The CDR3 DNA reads TGTGCCAGCACCACCAGGGGAACTGAAGCTTTCTTT.

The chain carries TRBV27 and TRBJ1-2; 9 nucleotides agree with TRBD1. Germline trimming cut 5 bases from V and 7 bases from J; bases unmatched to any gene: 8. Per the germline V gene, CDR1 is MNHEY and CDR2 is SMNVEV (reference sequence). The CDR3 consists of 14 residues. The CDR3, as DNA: TGTGCCAGCAGTCCCTTCGACAGGGGGGGTGGCTACACCTTC. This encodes CASSPFDRGGGYTF.

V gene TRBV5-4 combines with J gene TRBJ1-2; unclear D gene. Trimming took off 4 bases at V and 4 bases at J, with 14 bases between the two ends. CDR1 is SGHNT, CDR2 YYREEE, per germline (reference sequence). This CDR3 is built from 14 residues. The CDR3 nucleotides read TGTGCCAGCAGCCCTATCCCCTTTGCCTATGGCTACACCTTC. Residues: CASSPIPFAYGYTF.

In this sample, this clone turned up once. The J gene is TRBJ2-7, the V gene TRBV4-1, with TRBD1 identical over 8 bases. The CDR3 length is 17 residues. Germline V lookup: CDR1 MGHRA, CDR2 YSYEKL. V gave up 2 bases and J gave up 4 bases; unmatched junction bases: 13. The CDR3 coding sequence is TGCGCCAGCAGCCAATACCGCCGGGGACAGGCAAGTTACGAGCAGTACTTC. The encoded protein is CASSQYRRGQASYEQYF.

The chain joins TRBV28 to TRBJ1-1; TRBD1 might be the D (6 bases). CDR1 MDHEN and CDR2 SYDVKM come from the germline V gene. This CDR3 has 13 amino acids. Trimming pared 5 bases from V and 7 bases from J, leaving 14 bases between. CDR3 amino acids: CASSLGTFSEAFF. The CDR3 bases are TGTGCCAGCAGTCTAGGGACATTTAGTGAAGCTTTCTTT.